Sequencing of this TCR beta chain was carried out in a study of control samples from healthy donors and cancer patients. The table lists this clone with a few counts. Some clones are missing from TCRdb's copy, which holds only in-frame ones; the method was immunoSEQ multiplex PCR. The sample gives tens of thousands of clones, around 87% of which show up once; about an eighth is in the top ten. V lost 0 bases and J lost 5; bases outside the gene matches: 7. Germline CDR1 GTSNPN, CDR2 SVGIG (reference sequence). There are 15 residues in the CDR3. The receptor comes from a woman aged 55-70 years with lung cancer. The sequencing sample was made of PBMCs. The chain joins TRBV30 to TRBJ2-3; 8 positions match TRBD2. The CDR3 loop reads CAWSVPGRGGDTQYF. The CDR3 nucleotides read TGTGCCTGGAGTGTACCCGGGAGGGGGGGAGATACGCAGTATTTT.